Detailed here is one T cell receptor (beta chain). Antigen unknown. The junction and the germline gene differ at one end; a read error may be behind it. The study drew all its donors from Caucasian adults living in Nashville, Tennessee. Some clones are missing from TCRdb's copy, which holds only in-frame ones; the method was immunoSEQ multiplex PCR. This table holds some 900,000 clones, around 80% found once. These data originate in a study of shared clonotypes between healthy human individuals. Study background: The study enrolled a couple of women and three men aged 18 to 49. Findings and limits, study-wide: Since donors were few, the genetic and exposure-history diversity represented was limited.

The CDR3 covers 13 residues. Germline assignment: CDR1 SSHAT and CDR2 FNYEAQ (reference sequence). This chain uses TRBV7-7 with TRBJ2-7; 9 bases agree with TRBD1. This clonotype was sampled from a man between 18 and 35 years old in good health. Sequencing was carried out using memory CD4+ T cells sorted from blood. Subset defined: CD45RA-negative fraction. Here the CDR3 reads CASSSDRGREQYF. For the CDR3, the DNA is TGTGCTAGCAGCTCGGACAGGGGAAGGGAGCAGTACTTC.